These 18 T cell receptor beta chains came from one sample sequenced in a study of OX40 agonist ivuxolimab in advanced cancers. Clones were read by immunoSEQ multiplex PCR, and TCRdb kept only the in-frame ones, dropping some. The profile shows under 65,000 clones, 80% to 90% of them singletons. Sequenced here: CD4+ or CD8+ T cells sorted from blood, sampled in a trial of the OX40 agonist ivuxolimab. The receptor source for this set is an adult with an advanced solid tumor such as melanoma, head and neck, liver or kidney cancer.

The chain uses TRBV5-4 and TRBJ2-4; the D gene is possibly TRBD1 (6 bases). The CDR3 totals 15 residues. Germline assignment: CDR1 SGHNT and CDR2 YYREEE (reference sequence). Trimming shortened V by 0 bases and J by 2 bases, and 9 bases separated the two germline ends. In nucleotides, the CDR3 is TGTGCCAGCAGCTTGGTAGGGGGACCCAAAAACATTCAGTACTTC. It specifies CASSLVGGPKNIQYF.

The CDR3 DNA follows: TGTGCCAGTAGTATACGTGGGGGGGCGAATGAAAAACTGTTTTTT. Its protein product is CASSIRGGANEKLFF. J is TRBJ1-4 and V is TRBV19; perhaps TRBD1 as D (6 bases). Trimming took off 2 bases at V and 5 bases at J, with 12 bases between the two ends. Germline CDR1 reads LNHDA; CDR2 reads SQIVND (reference sequence). The CDR3 runs to 15 residues.

This chain joins TRBV27 and TRBJ2-3; 8 bases align to TRBD2. Germline CDR1 reads MNHEY; CDR2 reads SMNVEV (reference sequence). V shed 5 bases, J shed 0 bases, and the junction held 4 bases outside the gene matches. The CDR3 covers 15 residues. Written as DNA, the CDR3 is TGTGCCAGCAGTAGGCTAGCGGGTAGCACAGATACGCAGTATTTT. Translating it yields CASSRLAGSTDTQYF.

This rearrangement joins TRBV19 to TRBJ1-1; 7 bases are shared with TRBD1. The CDR3 spans 18 residues. Looked up from germline, CDR1 is LNHDA and CDR2 is SQIVND (reference sequence). V lost 7 bases, J lost 5 bases, and 22 bases stayed unmatched. CDR3 region: CASKGAGRRGRRGTEAFF. The CDR3 bases are TGTGCCAGTAAGGGGGCGGGAAGAAGGGGGCGCAGAGGGACTGAAGCTTTCTTT.

V and J are TRBV28 and TRBJ1-1; D remains unclear. The CDR3 has 12 residues. Germline CDR1 is MDHEN and CDR2 is SYDVKM. V lost 0 bases and J 1 base, leaving 0 bases between the germline ends. CDR3 protein: CASSLWNTEAFF. The CDR3 DNA follows: TGTGCCAGCAGTTTATGGAACACTGAAGCTTTCTTT.

Only a few counts were recorded for this clone. Other DNA sequences of this sample code for an identical CDR3. This chain uses TRBV7-9 with TRBJ1-1, with a weak D call TRBD1 (5 bases). V was cut by 3 bases and J by 5 bases, with 7 bases left in between. The germline V gene encodes CDR1 SEHNR and CDR2 FQNEAQ (reference sequence). This CDR3 region has 12 residues. The CDR3 reads CASSLRGTEAFF. CDR3 DNA: TGTGCCAGCAGCTTGCGGGGGACTGAAGCTTTCTTT.

This chain links TRBV2 with TRBJ1-1; the D is unclear. CDR3 length: 14 residues. CDR1 is SNHLY and CDR2 is FYNNEI in the germline V gene. V lost 0 bases and J 5 bases, leaving 10 bases between the germline ends. CDR3 DNA sequence: TGTGCCAGCAGTGAAGCGGTGGCGGCGACTGAAGCTTTCTTT. Amino acids: CASSEAVAATEAFF. Based on the CDR3 plus reference TRBV2 and TRBJ1-1, the full variable domain is EPEVTQTPSHQVTQMGQEVILRCVPISNHLYFYWYRQILGQKVEFLVSFYNNEISEKSEIFDDQFSVERPDGSNFTLKIRSTKLEDSAMYFCASSEAVAATEAFFGQGTRLTVV.

The chain joins TRBV27 to TRBJ2-1; D is uncertain. V was trimmed by 0 bases and J by 5 bases, leaving 8 bases between them. The germline gives CDR1 MNHEY, CDR2 SMNVEV (reference sequence). The CDR3 covers 14 residues. CDR3 region: CASSLSISDNEQFF. The CDR3 DNA follows: TGTGCCAGCAGTTTATCGATAAGTGACAATGAGCAGTTCTTC.

The chain employs TRBV6-5 and TRBJ1-1, with D perhaps TRBD1 (6 bases). In germline, CDR1 is MNHEY, CDR2 SVGAGI. The CDR3 loop spans 15 amino acids. The V end lost 6 bases, the J end lost 0 bases, and 14 bases lay between the germline ends. This chain's CDR3 is CASSNSQGLNTEAFF. CDR3 sequence (DNA): TGTGCCAGCAGCAACTCACAGGGATTGAACACTGAAGCTTTCTTT.

V is TRBV9 and J is TRBJ2-1, with a weak D call TRBD1 (6 bases). The germline gives CDR1 SGDLS, CDR2 YYNGEE. The CDR3 sequence is 15 residues long. The V gene lost 0 bases and the J gene lost 0 bases, with 7 bases spanning the gap. This chain's CDR3 is CASSVVGGSYNEQFF. The CDR3 DNA sequence: TGTGCCAGCAGCGTAGTAGGGGGCTCCTACAATGAGCAGTTCTTC.

The V and J genes are TRBV9 and TRBJ2-1; D uncertain. Germline lookup yields CDR1 SGDLS and CDR2 YYNGEE. V was clipped by 3 bases and J by 5 bases, with 6 bases between them. The CDR3 runs 12 residues. DNA of the CDR3: TGTGCCAGCAGCGACGTCAACAATGAGCAGTTCTTC. Encoded protein: CASSDVNNEQFF.

The chain has TRBV5-6 and TRBJ2-6, with D unresolved. The CDR3 totals 14 residues. Between the trimmed V and J ends, which lost 4 bases and 0 bases, there was a span of 5 bases. Germline lookup yields CDR1 SGHDT and CDR2 YYEEEE. The CDR3 sequence is CASSRASGANVLTF. CDR3 DNA sequence: TGTGCCAGCAGCCGGGCCTCTGGGGCCAACGTCCTGACTTTC.

Only one count was recorded for this clone. The rearrangement uses TRBV7-9 and TRBJ2-1; D is undetermined. CDR3 length equals 12 residues. Germline CDR1 is SEHNR and CDR2 is FQNEAQ (reference sequence). Trimming removed 4 bases at V and 4 bases at J, with 5 bases between. CDR3 protein: CASSSLYNEQFF. DNA of the CDR3: TGTGCCAGCAGCTCTCTATACAATGAGCAGTTCTTC.

This clone has only a few counts. Here the CDR3 reads CASSLTRGQYEQYF. The CDR3 DNA sequence: TGCGCCAGCAGCTTGACCAGGGGACAATACGAGCAGTACTTC. The chain is built from TRBV5-1 and TRBJ2-7, with D tentatively TRBD1 (6 bases). V was shortened by 1 base and J by 4 bases, with 12 bases between the two germline ends. The germline gives CDR1 SGHRS, CDR2 YFSETQ. The CDR3 extends over 14 amino acids.

V gene TRBV7-9 combines with J gene TRBJ2-7; TRBD1 matches at 10 bases. The CDR3 length is 15 residues. In germline, CDR1 is SEHNR, CDR2 FQNEAQ (reference sequence). The J segment lost 0 bases and the V segment lost 5 bases, leaving 4 bases of the junction unmatched. As DNA, the CDR3 is TGTGCCAGCAGCGAAAGGGACAGGGGCTCCTACGAGCAGTACTTC. Its protein product is CASSERDRGSYEQYF.

The V gene is TRBV9, the J gene TRBJ2-2, with D possibly being TRBD2 (6 bases). V gave up 1 base and J gave up 3 bases, with 10 bases separating them. CDR3 length: 15 amino acids. The germline V gene encodes CDR1 SGDLS and CDR2 YYNGEE. The CDR3 nucleotides are TGTGCCAGCAGCGTAACGGGCGGGGACACCGGGGAGCTGTTTTTT. Protein: CASSVTGGDTGELFF.

The chain uses TRBV6-1 and TRBJ1-6; 7 bases fit TRBD1. Losses at the gene ends were 11 bases for V and 3 bases for J; bases not matched to a gene: 7. CDR1 and CDR2 from the germline V gene are MNHNS and SASEGT. This CDR3 is 14 amino acids long. The CDR3 nucleotides are TGTGCCGCCCAGGGACAGTACTATAATTCACCCCTCCACTTT. It yields the protein CAAQGQYYNSPLHF.

The chain links TRBV5-4 to TRBJ2-7; 8 bases fit TRBD2. The CDR3 spans 15 residues. Germline values: CDR1 SGHNT, CDR2 YYREEE (reference sequence). With V trimmed by 4 bases and J by 4 bases, 10 bases remained unmatched. This chain's CDR3 is CASSLGTSVSYEQYF. CDR3 DNA sequence: TGTGCCAGCAGCCTAGGGACTAGTGTTAGTTACGAGCAGTACTTC.